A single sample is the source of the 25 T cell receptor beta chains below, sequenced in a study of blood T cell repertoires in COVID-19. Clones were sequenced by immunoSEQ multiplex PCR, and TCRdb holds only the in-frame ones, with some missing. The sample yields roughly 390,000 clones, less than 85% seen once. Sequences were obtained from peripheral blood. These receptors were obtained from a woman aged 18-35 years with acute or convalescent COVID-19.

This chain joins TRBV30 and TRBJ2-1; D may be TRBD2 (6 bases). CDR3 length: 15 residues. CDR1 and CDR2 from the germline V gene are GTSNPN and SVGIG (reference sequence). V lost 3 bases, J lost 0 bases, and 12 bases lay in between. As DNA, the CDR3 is TGTGCCTGGAGCCACGGGGGAGGCTCCTACAATGAGCAGTTCTTC. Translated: CAWSHGGGSYNEQFF.

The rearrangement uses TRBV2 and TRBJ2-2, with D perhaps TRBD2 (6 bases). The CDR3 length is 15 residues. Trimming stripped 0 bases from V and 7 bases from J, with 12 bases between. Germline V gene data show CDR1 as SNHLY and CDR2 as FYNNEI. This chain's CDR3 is CASSEARGVSGELFF. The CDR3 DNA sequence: TGTGCCAGCAGTGAAGCGCGGGGAGTTAGCGGGGAGCTGTTTTTT. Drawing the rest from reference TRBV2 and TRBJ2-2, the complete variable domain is EPEVTQTPSHQVTQMGQEVILRCVPISNHLYFYWYRQILGQKVEFLVSFYNNEISEKSEIFDDQFSVERPDGSNFTLKIRSTKLEDSAMYFCASSEARGVSGELFFGEGSRLTVL.

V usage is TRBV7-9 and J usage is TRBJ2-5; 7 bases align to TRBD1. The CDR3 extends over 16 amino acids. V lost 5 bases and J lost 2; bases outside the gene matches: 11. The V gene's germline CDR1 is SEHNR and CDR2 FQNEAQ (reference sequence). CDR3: CASSPRTGRRQETQYF. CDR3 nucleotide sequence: TGTGCCAGCAGCCCCCGGACAGGACGTAGACAAGAGACCCAGTACTTC.

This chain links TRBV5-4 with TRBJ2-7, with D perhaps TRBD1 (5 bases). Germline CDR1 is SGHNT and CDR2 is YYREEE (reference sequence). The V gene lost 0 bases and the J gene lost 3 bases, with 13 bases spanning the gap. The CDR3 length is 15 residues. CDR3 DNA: TGTGCCAGCAGCTTGGGTCAGGGATCAGGCTACGAGCAGTACTTC. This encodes CASSLGQGSGYEQYF.

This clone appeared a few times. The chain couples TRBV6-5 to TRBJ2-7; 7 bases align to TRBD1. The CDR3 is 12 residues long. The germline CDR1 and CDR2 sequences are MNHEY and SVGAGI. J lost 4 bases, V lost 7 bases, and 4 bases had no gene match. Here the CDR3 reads CASIGRGYEQYF. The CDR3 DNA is TGTGCCAGCATCGGCAGGGGGTACGAGCAGTACTTC.

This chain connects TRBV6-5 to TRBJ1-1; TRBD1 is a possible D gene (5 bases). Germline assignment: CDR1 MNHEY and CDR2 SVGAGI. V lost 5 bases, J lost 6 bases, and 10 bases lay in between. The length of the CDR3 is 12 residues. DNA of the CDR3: TGTGCCAGCAGTCCCTCGACAGCTGAAGCTTTCTTT. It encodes CASSPSTAEAFF.

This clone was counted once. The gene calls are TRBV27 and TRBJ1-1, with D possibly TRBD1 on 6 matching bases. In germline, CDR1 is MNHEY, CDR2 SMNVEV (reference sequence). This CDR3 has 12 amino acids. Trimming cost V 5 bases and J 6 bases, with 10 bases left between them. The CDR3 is CASSITGSEAFF. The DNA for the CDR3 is TGTGCCAGCAGTATCACAGGGTCTGAAGCTTTCTTT.

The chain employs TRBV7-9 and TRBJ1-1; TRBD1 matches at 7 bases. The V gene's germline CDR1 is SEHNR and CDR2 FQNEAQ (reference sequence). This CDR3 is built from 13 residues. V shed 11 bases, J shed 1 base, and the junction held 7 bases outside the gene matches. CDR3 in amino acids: CAAATGANTEAFF. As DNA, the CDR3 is TGTGCCGCGGCTACAGGGGCGAACACTGAAGCTTTCTTT. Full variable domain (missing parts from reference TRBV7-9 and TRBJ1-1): DTGVSQNPRHKITKRGQNVTFRCDPISEHNRLYWYRQTLGQGPEFLTYFQNEAQLEKSRLLSDRFSAERPKGSFSTLEIQRTEQGDSAMYLCAAATGANTEAFFGQGTRLTVV.

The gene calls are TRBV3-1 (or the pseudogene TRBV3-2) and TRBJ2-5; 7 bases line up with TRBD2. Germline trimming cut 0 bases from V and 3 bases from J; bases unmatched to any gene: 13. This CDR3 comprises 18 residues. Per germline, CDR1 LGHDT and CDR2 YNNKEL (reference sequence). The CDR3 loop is CASSQDHPGGGTEETQYF. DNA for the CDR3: TGTGCCAGCAGCCAAGATCACCCGGGGGGAGGGACTGAAGAGACCCAGTACTTC.

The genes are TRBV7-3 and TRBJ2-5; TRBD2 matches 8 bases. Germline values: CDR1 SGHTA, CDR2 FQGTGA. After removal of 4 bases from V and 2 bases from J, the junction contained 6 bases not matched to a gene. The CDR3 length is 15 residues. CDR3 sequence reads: CASSSTSGAQETQYF. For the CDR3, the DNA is TGTGCCAGCAGCTCTACTAGCGGCGCACAAGAGACCCAGTACTTC. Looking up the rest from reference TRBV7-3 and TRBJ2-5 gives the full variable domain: GAGVSQTPSNKVTEKGKYVELRCDPISGHTALYWYRQSLGQGPEFLIYFQGTGAADDSGLPNDRFFAVRPEGSVSTLKIQRTERGDSAVYLCASSSTSGAQETQYFGPGTRLLVL.

The CDR3 coding sequence is TGTGCCAGCAGCCCCACACGGAACACTGAAGCTTTCTTT. Translation: CASSPTRNTEAFF. The chain joins TRBV14 to TRBJ1-1; D unresolved. The CDR3 consists of 13 residues. Per the germline V gene, CDR1 is SGHDN and CDR2 is FVKESK. V was trimmed by 4 bases and J by 1 base, leaving 7 bases between them.

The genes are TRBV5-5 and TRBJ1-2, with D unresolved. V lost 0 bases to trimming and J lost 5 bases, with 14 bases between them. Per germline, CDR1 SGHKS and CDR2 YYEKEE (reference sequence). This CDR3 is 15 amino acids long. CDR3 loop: CASSLDENRKYGYTF. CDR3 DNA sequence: TGTGCCAGCAGCTTGGATGAGAACAGAAAATATGGCTACACCTTC.

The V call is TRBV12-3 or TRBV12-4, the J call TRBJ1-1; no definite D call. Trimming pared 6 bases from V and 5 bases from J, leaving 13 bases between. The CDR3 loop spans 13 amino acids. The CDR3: CASSLQLTTEAFF. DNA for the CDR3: TGTGCCAGCAGCCTGCAGTTAACGACTGAAGCTTTCTTT.

CDR3 region: CASGGVGTEAFF. Written as DNA, the CDR3 is TGTGCCAGCGGCGGAGTTGGCACTGAAGCTTTCTTT. The chain employs TRBV6-1 and TRBJ1-1; D is uncertain. The length of the CDR3 is 12 residues. Germline lookup yields CDR1 MNHNS and CDR2 SASEGT. V lost 8 bases to trimming and J lost 4 bases, with 11 bases between them.

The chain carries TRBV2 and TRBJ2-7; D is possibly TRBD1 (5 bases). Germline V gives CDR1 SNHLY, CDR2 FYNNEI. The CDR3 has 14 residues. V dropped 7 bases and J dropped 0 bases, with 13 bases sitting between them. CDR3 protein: CASKEQEFSYEQYF. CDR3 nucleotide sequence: TGTGCCAGCAAAGAACAGGAGTTCTCCTACGAGCAGTACTTC.

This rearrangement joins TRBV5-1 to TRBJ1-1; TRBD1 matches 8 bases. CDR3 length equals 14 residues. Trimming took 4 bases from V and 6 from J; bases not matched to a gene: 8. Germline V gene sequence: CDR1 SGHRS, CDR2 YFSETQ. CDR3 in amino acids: CASSRGTGKSEAFF. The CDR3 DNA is TGCGCCAGCAGCAGAGGGACAGGAAAGTCTGAAGCTTTCTTT.

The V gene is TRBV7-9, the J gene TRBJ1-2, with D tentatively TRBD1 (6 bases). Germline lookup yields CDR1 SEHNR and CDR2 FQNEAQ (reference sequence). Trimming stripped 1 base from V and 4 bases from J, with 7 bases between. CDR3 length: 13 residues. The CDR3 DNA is TGTGCCAGCAGCTTAGGGACAGTCTATGGCTACACCTTC. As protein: CASSLGTVYGYTF.

In DNA, the CDR3 is TGTGCCGCACAAACTGGAAACACCATATATTTT. This sequence encodes CAAQTGNTIYF. The chain couples TRBV3-1 (or the pseudogene TRBV3-2) to TRBJ1-3; the D is unclear. V was pared by 11 bases and J by 2 bases, with 7 bases between. CDR3 length: 11 residues. Germline V gene lookup returns CDR1 LGHDT and CDR2 YNNKEL (reference sequence).

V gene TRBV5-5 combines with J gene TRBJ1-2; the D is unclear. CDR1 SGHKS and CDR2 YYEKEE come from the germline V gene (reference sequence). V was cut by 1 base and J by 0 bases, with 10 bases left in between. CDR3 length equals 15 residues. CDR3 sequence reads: CASSLTARANYGYTF. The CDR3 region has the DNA TGTGCCAGCAGCTTGACAGCTCGAGCTAACTATGGCTACACCTTC.

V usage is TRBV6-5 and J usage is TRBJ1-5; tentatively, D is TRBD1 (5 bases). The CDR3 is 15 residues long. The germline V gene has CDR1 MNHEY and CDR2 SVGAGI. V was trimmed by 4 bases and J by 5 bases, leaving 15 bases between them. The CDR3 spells CASSSRGDFYQPQHF. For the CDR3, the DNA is TGTGCCAGCAGTTCCCGGGGGGATTTTTATCAGCCCCAGCATTTT.

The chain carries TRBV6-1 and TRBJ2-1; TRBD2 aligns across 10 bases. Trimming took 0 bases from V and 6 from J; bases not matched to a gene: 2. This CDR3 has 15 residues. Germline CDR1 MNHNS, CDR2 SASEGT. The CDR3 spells CASSEAASGSNEQFF. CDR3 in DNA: TGTGCCAGCAGTGAAGCGGCTAGCGGGAGCAATGAGCAGTTCTTC.

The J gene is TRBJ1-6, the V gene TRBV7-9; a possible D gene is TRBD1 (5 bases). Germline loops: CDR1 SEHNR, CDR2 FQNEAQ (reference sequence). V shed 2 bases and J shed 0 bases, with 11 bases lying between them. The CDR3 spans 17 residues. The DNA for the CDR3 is TGTGCCAGCAGCTTAAGCGGGGCCCGCTCCTATAATTCACCCCTCCACTTT. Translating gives CASSLSGARSYNSPLHF.

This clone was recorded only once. Here the CDR3 DNA reads TGTGCCAGCAGCTCCCCTGAGTTCGTAGCTTTCTTT. Amino acids: CASSSPEFVAFF. The J gene is TRBJ1-1, the V gene TRBV6-5; D unclear. V gave up 6 bases and J gave up 10 bases, with 15 bases separating them. Germline-derived CDR1 and CDR2 are MNHEY and SVGAGI. The length of the CDR3 is 12 residues.

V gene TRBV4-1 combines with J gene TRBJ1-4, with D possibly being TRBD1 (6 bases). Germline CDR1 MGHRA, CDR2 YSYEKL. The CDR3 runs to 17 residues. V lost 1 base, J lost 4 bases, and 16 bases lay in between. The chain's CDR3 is CASSQGEGGSFNEKLFF. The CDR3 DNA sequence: TGCGCCAGCAGCCAAGGGGAGGGGGGCAGTTTTAATGAAAAACTGTTTTTT.

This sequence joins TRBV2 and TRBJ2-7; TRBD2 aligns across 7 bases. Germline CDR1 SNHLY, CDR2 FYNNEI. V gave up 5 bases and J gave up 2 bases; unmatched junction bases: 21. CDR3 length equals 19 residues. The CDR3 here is CASSPRRRVGREKPYEQYF. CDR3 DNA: TGTGCCAGCAGTCCCCGCCGACGGGTCGGGCGGGAGAAACCCTACGAGCAGTACTTC.